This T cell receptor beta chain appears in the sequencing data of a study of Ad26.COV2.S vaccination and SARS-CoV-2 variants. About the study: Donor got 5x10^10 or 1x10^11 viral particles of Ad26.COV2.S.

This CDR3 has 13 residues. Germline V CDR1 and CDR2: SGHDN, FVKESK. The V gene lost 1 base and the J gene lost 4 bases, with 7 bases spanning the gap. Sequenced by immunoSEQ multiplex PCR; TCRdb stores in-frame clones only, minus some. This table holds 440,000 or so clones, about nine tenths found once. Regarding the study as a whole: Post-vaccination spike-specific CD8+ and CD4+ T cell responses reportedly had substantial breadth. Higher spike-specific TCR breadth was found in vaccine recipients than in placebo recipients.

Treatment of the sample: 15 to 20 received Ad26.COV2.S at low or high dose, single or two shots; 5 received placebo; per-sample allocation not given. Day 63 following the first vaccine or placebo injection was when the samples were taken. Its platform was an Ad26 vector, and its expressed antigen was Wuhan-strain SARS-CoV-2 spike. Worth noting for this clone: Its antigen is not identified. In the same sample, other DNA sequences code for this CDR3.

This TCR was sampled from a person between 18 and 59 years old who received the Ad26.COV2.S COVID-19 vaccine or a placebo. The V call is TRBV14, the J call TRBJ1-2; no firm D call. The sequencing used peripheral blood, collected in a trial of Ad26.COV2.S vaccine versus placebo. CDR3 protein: CASSQVGPYGYTF. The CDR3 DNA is TGTGCCAGCAGCCAAGTGGGTCCCTATGGCTACACCTTC.